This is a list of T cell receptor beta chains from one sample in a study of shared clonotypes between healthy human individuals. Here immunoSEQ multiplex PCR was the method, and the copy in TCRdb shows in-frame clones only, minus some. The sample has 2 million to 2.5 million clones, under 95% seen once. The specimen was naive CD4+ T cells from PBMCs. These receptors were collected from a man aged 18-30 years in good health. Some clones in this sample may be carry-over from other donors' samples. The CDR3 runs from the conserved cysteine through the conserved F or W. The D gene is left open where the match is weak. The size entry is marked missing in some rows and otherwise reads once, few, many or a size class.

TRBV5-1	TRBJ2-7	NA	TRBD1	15	CASSPRDSGTYEQYF	TGCGCCAGCAGCCCAAGGGACAGTGGGACCTACGAGCAGTACTTC
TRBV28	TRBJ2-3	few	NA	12	CASSSTGDTQYF	TGTGCCAGCAGTTCAACAGGGGATACGCAGTATTTT
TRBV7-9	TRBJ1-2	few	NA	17	CASSPEAQSRGNYGYTF	TGTGCCAGCAGCCCAGAAGCGCAGAGTAGGGGTAACTATGGCTACACCTTC
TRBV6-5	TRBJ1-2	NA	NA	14	CASSQGQLAYGYTF	TGTGCCAGCAGCCAAGGACAGCTAGCCTATGGCTACACCTTC
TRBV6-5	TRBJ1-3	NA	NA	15	CASSRDSAAGNTIYF	TGTGCCAGCAGTAGGGACTCGGCTGCTGGAAACACCATATATTTT
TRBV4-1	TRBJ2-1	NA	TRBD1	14	CASSQDRGRGEQFF	TGCGCCAGCAGCCAAGATAGGGGGCGCGGTGAGCAGTTCTTC
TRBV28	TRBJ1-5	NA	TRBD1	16	CASSLWTGSSNQPQHF	TGTGCCAGCAGTTTGTGGACAGGGTCGAGCAATCAGCCCCAGCATTTT
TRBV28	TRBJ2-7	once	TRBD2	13	CASTVPSGYEQYF	TGTGCCAGCACCGTCCCTAGCGGATACGAGCAGTACTTC
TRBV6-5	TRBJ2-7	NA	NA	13	CASRGRRGYEQYF	TGTGCCAGCAGAGGACGGCGCGGCTACGAGCAGTACTTC
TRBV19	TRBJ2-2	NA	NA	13	CASTAGITGELFF	TGTGCCAGTACGGCAGGGATCACCGGGGAGCTGTTTTTT
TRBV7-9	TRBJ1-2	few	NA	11	CASSPGSGYTF	TGTGCCAGCAGCCCTGGGTCTGGCTACACCTTC
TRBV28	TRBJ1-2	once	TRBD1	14	CASRMGRDSYGYTF	TGTGCCAGCAGAATGGGGCGGGACAGCTATGGCTACACCTTC
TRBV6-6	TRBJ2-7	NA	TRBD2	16	CASGDGTKRRLDEQYF	TGTGCCAGCGGGGATGGGACTAAGCGACGGTTGGACGAGCAGTACTTC
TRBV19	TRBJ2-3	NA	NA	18	CASSSRGAGAASLDTQYF	TGTGCCAGTAGTTCCCGTGGGGCAGGGGCGGCTAGCTTGGATACGCAGTATTTT